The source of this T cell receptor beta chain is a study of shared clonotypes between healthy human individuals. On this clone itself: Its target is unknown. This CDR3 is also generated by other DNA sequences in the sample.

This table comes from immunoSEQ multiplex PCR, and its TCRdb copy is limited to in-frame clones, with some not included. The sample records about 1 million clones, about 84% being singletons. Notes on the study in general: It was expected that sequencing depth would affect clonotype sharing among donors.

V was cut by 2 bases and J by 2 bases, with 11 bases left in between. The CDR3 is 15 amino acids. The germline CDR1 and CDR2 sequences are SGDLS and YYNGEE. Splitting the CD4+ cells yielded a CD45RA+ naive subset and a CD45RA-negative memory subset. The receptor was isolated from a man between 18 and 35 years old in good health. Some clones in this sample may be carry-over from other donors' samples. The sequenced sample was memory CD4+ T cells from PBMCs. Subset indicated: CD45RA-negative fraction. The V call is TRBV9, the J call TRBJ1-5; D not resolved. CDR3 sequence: CASSVGVGGNQPQHF. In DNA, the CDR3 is TGTGCCAGCAGCGTCGGAGTGGGAGGCAATCAGCCCCAGCATTTT.